The entry below gives a single T cell receptor (beta chain) sequence along with its context. No antigen is known for it. The sample belongs to a study of OX40 agonist ivuxolimab in advanced cancers. The overall study: Patients with prior anti-PD-1, anti-PD-L1 or anti-CTLA-4 therapy were eligible; about 41% had some.

It was autoimmune disease history or systemic immunosuppression that excluded patients. The study, taken as a whole, reports: More expanded clones were seen, on average, in CD8+ T cells than in CD4+.

Repertoires were generated with immunoSEQ multiplex PCR, while TCRdb's copy carries only in-frame clones and drops some. The sample consists of approximately 90,000 clones, about 90% of them appearing once. This TCR was recovered from an adult with an advanced solid tumor such as melanoma, head and neck, liver or kidney cancer. Sequencing was performed on CD4+ or CD8+ T cells sorted from blood, taken in a trial of the OX40 agonist ivuxolimab.

This CDR3 reads CSVAQGRFQPQHF. CDR3 sequence (DNA): TGCAGCGTTGCACAGGGGAGGTTTCAGCCCCAGCATTTT. The gene calls are TRBV29-1 and TRBJ1-5, with TRBD1 identical over 7 bases. This CDR3 is built from 13 residues. V dropped 4 bases and J dropped 6; count of bases not matched to a gene: 6. Germline V gene sequence: CDR1 SQVTM, CDR2 ANQGSEA.